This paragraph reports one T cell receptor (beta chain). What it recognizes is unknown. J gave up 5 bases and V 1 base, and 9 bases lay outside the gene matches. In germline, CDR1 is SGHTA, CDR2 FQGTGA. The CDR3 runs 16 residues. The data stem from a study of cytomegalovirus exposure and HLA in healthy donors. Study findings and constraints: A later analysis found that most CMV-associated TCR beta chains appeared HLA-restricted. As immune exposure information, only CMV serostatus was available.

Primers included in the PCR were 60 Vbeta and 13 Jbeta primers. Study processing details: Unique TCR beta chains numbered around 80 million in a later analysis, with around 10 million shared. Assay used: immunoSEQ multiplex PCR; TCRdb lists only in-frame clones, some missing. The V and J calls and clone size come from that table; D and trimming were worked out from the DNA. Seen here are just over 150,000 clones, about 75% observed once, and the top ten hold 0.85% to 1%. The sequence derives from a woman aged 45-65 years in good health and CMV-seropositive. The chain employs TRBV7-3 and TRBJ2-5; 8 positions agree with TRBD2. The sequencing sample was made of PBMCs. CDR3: CASSLNPAGGGETQYF. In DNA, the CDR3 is TGTGCCAGCAGCTTAAATCCGGCGGGAGGAGGCGAGACCCAGTACTTC.